This is a list of T cell receptor beta chains from one sample in a study of blood T cells in healthy people across ages. MiXCR, run by TCRdb on the 5' RACE reads, gives a single entry per CDR3 protein. The sample yields roughly 700,000 distinct CDR3 sequences, about 34% seen once. Sequencing used blood. These receptors all stem from an elderly woman in good health. Each CDR3 is given with its conserved first and last residue. The order of the fields is V gene, CDR3 length, D gene, J gene, clone size, CDR3 DNA, CDR3 protein. The D gene is left open where the match is weak. Not all rows give a size; the values are once, few, many and, for expanded clones, a class.

v_call: TRBV6-1
cdr3_length: 16
d_call: TRBD2
j_call: TRBJ2-7
clone_size: -
cdr3_nt: TGTGCCAGCAGAACTAGCGGGATTACGCACTCCTACGAGCAGTACTTC
cdr3_aa: CASRTSGITHSYEQYF

v_call: TRBV29-1
cdr3_length: 16
d_call: -
j_call: TRBJ2-6
clone_size: -
cdr3_nt: TGCAGCGATCCAAAAGGGGCTGGATCTGGGGCCAACGTCCTGACTTTC
cdr3_aa: CSDPKGAGSGANVLTF

v_call: TRBV19
cdr3_length: 15
d_call: -
j_call: TRBJ1-1
clone_size: -
cdr3_nt: TGTGCCAGTAGTATTGGCAGGTATGGAACCACTGAAGCTTTCTTT
cdr3_aa: CASSIGRYGTTEAFF

v_call: TRBV7-2
cdr3_length: 16
d_call: TRBD1
j_call: TRBJ1-5
clone_size: -
cdr3_nt: TGTGCCAGCAGCCCCGGGGGCAGGGGGGCCAATCAGCCCCAGCATTTT
cdr3_aa: CASSPGGRGANQPQHF

v_call: TRBV12-3/TRBV12-4
cdr3_length: 15
d_call: TRBD1
j_call: TRBJ2-7
clone_size: many
cdr3_nt: TGTGCCAGCACTCTCAGGGGGACAGGGGCCCACGAGCAGTACTTC
cdr3_aa: CASTLRGTGAHEQYF

v_call: TRBV7-2
cdr3_length: 13
d_call: -
j_call: TRBJ2-5
clone_size: -
cdr3_nt: TGTGCCAGCAGTTATGACCTAGGGGGGACCCAGTACTTC
cdr3_aa: CASSYDLGGTQYF

v_call: TRBV29-1
cdr3_length: 12
d_call: TRBD1
j_call: TRBJ2-1
clone_size: -
cdr3_nt: TGCAGCGTTGATAGGGGGCGGGATGAGCAGTTCTTC
cdr3_aa: CSVDRGRDEQFF

v_call: TRBV24-1
cdr3_length: 15
d_call: TRBD1
j_call: TRBJ2-7
clone_size: -
cdr3_nt: TGTGCCACCAGTGAGACAGGGGCGAAAGGCAATGAGCAGTACTTC
cdr3_aa: CATSETGAKGNEQYF

v_call: TRBV6-5
cdr3_length: 14
d_call: -
j_call: TRBJ2-7
clone_size: many
cdr3_nt: TGTGCCAGCAGTATGAGACAGAACTCCTACGAGCAGTACTTC
cdr3_aa: CASSMRQNSYEQYF

v_call: TRBV25-1
cdr3_length: 15
d_call: TRBD1
j_call: TRBJ1-4
clone_size: few
cdr3_nt: TGTGCCAGCAGTCCCAGGGGGCTCGCTAATGAAAAACTGTTTTTT
cdr3_aa: CASSPRGLANEKLFF

v_call: TRBV14
cdr3_length: 16
d_call: TRBD2
j_call: TRBJ2-3
clone_size: few
cdr3_nt: TGTGCCAGCAGCCAAGATCAGCGGGGGAATACAGATACGCAGTATTTT
cdr3_aa: CASSQDQRGNTDTQYF

v_call: TRBV5-1
cdr3_length: 13
d_call: -
j_call: TRBJ2-3
clone_size: many
cdr3_nt: TGCGCCAGCAGTCCCCAGGTGAGAGATACGCAGTATTTT
cdr3_aa: CASSPQVRDTQYF

v_call: TRBV20-1
cdr3_length: 14
d_call: -
j_call: TRBJ1-5
clone_size: many
cdr3_nt: TGCAGTGCCCAGCGGGGAGGGAGCAATCAGCCCCAGCATTTT
cdr3_aa: CSAQRGGSNQPQHF

v_call: TRBV3-1
cdr3_length: 12
d_call: -
j_call: TRBJ1-2
clone_size: many
cdr3_nt: TGTGCCAGCAGCCCAGGCATGCGGGGCTACACCTTC
cdr3_aa: CASSPGMRGYTF

v_call: TRBV11-2
cdr3_length: 12
d_call: -
j_call: TRBJ1-1
clone_size: few
cdr3_nt: TGTGCCAGCAGCTTAAAAGGGGTTGAAGCTTTCTTT
cdr3_aa: CASSLKGVEAFF

v_call: TRBV7-2
cdr3_length: 17
d_call: -
j_call: TRBJ2-6
clone_size: -
cdr3_nt: TGTGCCAGCAGCTTAGCGCCAGGTGCCTCTGGGGCCAACGTCCTGACTTTC
cdr3_aa: CASSLAPGASGANVLTF

v_call: TRBV18
cdr3_length: 15
d_call: TRBD2
j_call: TRBJ2-3
clone_size: many
cdr3_nt: TGTGCCAGCTTCACGACTAGCGGGGGCGAATATACGCAGTATTTT
cdr3_aa: CASFTTSGGEYTQYF

v_call: TRBV6-1
cdr3_length: 14
d_call: -
j_call: TRBJ2-2
clone_size: few
cdr3_nt: TGTGCCAGCAGTGAACAACCGAACACCGGGGAGCTGTTTTTT
cdr3_aa: CASSEQPNTGELFF

v_call: TRBV12-3/TRBV12-4
cdr3_length: 15
d_call: TRBD1
j_call: TRBJ1-2
clone_size: -
cdr3_nt: TGTGCCAGCAGTCCAACCGGGACAGGGGGGCTTGGCTACACCTTC
cdr3_aa: CASSPTGTGGLGYTF

v_call: TRBV9
cdr3_length: 16
d_call: TRBD2
j_call: TRBJ2-3
clone_size: many
cdr3_nt: TGTGCCAGCAGCCCGCTGGGGCGGGGGGGCGCAGATACGCAGTATTTT
cdr3_aa: CASSPLGRGGADTQYF

v_call: TRBV6-2/TRBV6-3
cdr3_length: 16
d_call: TRBD1
j_call: TRBJ1-1
clone_size: -
cdr3_nt: TGTGCCAGCAGTTACTCGAGGTCCGGACAGGGGGCAGAAGATTTCTTT
cdr3_aa: CASSYSRSGQGAEDFF

v_call: TRBV7-3
cdr3_length: 15
d_call: -
j_call: TRBJ2-3
clone_size: many
cdr3_nt: TGTGCCAGCAGCTTATCCCCCCGGGGCACAGATACGCAGTATTTT
cdr3_aa: CASSLSPRGTDTQYF